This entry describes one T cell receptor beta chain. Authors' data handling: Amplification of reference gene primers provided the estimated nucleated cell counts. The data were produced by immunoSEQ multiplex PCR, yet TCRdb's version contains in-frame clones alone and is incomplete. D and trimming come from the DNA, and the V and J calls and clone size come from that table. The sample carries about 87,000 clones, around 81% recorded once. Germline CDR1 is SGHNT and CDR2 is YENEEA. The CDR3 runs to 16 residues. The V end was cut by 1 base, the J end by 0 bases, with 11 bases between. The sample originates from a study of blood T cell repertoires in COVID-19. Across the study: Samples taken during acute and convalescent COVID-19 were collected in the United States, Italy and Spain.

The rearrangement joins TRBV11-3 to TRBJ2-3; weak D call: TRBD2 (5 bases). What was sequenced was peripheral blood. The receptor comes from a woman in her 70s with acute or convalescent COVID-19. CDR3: CASSLGGFASTDTQYF. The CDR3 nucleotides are TGTGCCAGCAGCTTAGGCGGGTTCGCTAGCACAGATACGCAGTATTTT.